A single sample is the source of the 2 T cell receptor beta chains below, sequenced in a study of shared clonotypes between healthy human individuals. Assay: immunoSEQ multiplex PCR; the TCRdb copy retains only in-frame clones and omits some. This sample has millions of clones, with 90% to 95% found just once. The specimen was naive CD4+ T cells sorted from blood. Specified subset: CD45RA+ positively selected. All receptors come from a man aged 18 to 30 in good health.

The chain has TRBV12-2 and TRBJ2-5; the table calls TRBD1, which could not be checked here. TRBV12-2 is classified as a pseudogene. The CDR3 is 17 residues long. The CDR3 DNA is TGTGCAAGTCGCTTTTATTTCGAGATAGGGGCCGGGGAGACCCAGTACTTC. Protein: CASRFYFEIGAGETQYF.

Concerning this clone: The sample holds other DNA sequences that translate to the same CDR3. The chain combines TRBV11-3 with TRBJ2-5; D is ambiguous. Trimming removed 5 bases at V and 2 bases at J, with 9 bases between. This CDR3 region has 13 residues. Germline values: CDR1 SGHNT, CDR2 YENEEA. CDR3: CASSRSFQETQYF. The DNA for the CDR3 is TGTGCCAGCAGCCGATCGTTTCAAGAGACCCAGTACTTC. The variable domain in full, with the rest retrieved from reference TRBV11-3 and TRBJ2-5, is EAGVVQSPRYKIIEKKQPVAFWCNPISGHNTLYWYLQNLGQGPELLIRYENEEAVDDSQLPKDRFSAERLKGVDSTLKIQPAELGDSAVYLCASSRSFQETQYFGPGTRLLVL.